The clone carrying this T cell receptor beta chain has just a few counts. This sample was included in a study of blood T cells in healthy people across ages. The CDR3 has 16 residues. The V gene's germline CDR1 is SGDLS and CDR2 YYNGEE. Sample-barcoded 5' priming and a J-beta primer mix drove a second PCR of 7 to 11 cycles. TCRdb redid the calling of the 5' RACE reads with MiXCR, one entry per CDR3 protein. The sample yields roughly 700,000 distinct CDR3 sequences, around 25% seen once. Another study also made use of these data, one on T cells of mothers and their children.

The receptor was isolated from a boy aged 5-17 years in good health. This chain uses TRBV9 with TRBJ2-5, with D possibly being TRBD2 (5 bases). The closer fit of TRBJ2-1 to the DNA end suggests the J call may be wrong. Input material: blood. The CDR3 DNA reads TGTGCCAGCAGCGTAGTTGGGAGATCAACTTACAATGAGCAGTTCTTC. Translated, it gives CASSVVGRSTYNEQFF.